This paragraph covers one TCR beta chain sequence. No antigen is known for it. Treatment defined: approximately 18 received Ad26.COV2.S at low or high dose, single or two shots; about 5 received placebo; per-sample allocation not given. Day 63 following the first vaccine or placebo injection was when the samples were taken. An adult of 18-55 years in Boston served as donor. CDR1 SGHDT and CDR2 YYEEEE come from the germline V gene. Trimming removed 1 base from V and 0 bases from J, with 14 bases in between. The CDR3 runs to 17 residues. These data come from a study of Ad26.COV2.S vaccination and SARS-CoV-2 variants. Findings and caveats of the study: Reportedly, spike-specific CD8+ and CD4+ T cell responses achieved substantial breadth once vaccination had taken place. Comparability of non-spike TCR breadth was observed across vaccine and placebo recipients.

Sequenced by immunoSEQ multiplex PCR; TCRdb stores in-frame clones only, minus some. Of around 250,000 clones in the sample, 80% to 90% were seen once. The source is a person aged 18-60 years who received the Ad26.COV2.S COVID-19 vaccine or a placebo. Here the sequenced sample was peripheral blood, taken in a trial of Ad26.COV2.S vaccine versus placebo. The gene calls are TRBV5-6 and TRBJ2-1; D ambiguous. The CDR3 DNA reads as TGTGCCAGCAGCTTGATCCGCCAGGCCAGCTCCTACAATGAGCAGTTCTTC. Its protein product is CASSLIRQASSYNEQFF.